These 29 T cell receptor beta chains originate from one sample sequenced in a study of blood T cell repertoires in COVID-19. Generated by immunoSEQ multiplex PCR, the TCRdb table keeps only in-frame clones and is missing some. Altogether about 94,000 clones are present, about 80% being singletons, with the ten largest covering about 20%. The sample consisted of peripheral blood. These receptor sequences come from a human donor in a cohort sampled during active COVID-19.

The chain has TRBV28 and TRBJ2-2; 7 nucleotides match TRBD1. The junction had 5 bases not matched to a gene; V was cut back by 6 bases and J by 1 base. The CDR3 loop spans 15 amino acids. Germline V gene data show CDR1 as MDHEN and CDR2 as SYDVKM. The CDR3 bases are TGTGCCAGCAGCCCCACAGGGGTGAACACCGGGGAGCTGTTTTTT. It translates to CASSPTGVNTGELFF.

The chain is built from TRBV20-1 and TRBJ2-3; possible D gene TRBD1, 6 bases. V was clipped by 3 bases and J by 2 bases, with 9 bases between them. This CDR3 region has 13 residues. CDR1 and CDR2 (germline): DFQATT, SNEGSKA (reference sequence). The CDR3, as DNA: TGCAGTGCTAGTAACAGGGCCACAGATACGCAGTATTTT. Protein sequence: CSASNRATDTQYF.

V is TRBV6-4 and J is TRBJ1-2; the match to TRBD1 covers 7 bases. Trimming took 4 bases from V and 2 from J; bases not matched to a gene: 4. There are 14 residues in the CDR3. Germline V gene lookup returns CDR1 MRHNA and CDR2 SNTAGT. The CDR3 nucleotides are TGTGCCAGCAGTGGATCACAGGGGAACTATGGCTACACCTTC. This gives the protein CASSGSQGNYGYTF.

The chain couples TRBV30 to TRBJ2-5; D is possibly TRBD2 (6 bases). This CDR3 comprises 11 residues. The germline V and J ends were trimmed by 8 bases and 5 bases, with 12 bases remaining between them. Germline V gene sequence: CDR1 GTSNPN, CDR2 SVGIG (reference sequence). The CDR3 region has the DNA TGTGCCGGAGGGGTATGGGAGACCCAGTACTTC. Its translation is CAGGVWETQYF.

The chain is built from TRBV3-1 (or the pseudogene TRBV3-2) and TRBJ1-2; no clear D. Germline CDR1 and CDR2: LGHDT and YNNKEL (reference sequence). V was pared by 0 bases and J by 7 bases, with 6 bases between. This CDR3 region has 12 residues. As DNA, the CDR3 is TGTGCCAGCAGCCAAGATCCGGGTGGCTACACCTTC. Translation gives CASSQDPGGYTF.

The chain joins TRBV6-5 to TRBJ1-3; tentative D call: TRBD1 (5 bases). The CDR3 is made up of 15 amino acids. Germline V CDR1 and CDR2: MNHEY, SVGAGI. V was shortened by 7 bases and J by 0 bases, with 13 bases between the two germline ends. The CDR3 nucleotides are TGTGCCAGCATAAAGGACACCAACTCTGGAAACACCATATATTTT. Protein: CASIKDTNSGNTIYF.

This clone was seen once. The genes are TRBV19 and TRBJ2-7; 10 bases line up with TRBD1. This CDR3 has 15 residues. Germline CDR1 reads LNHDA; CDR2 reads SQIVND (reference sequence). J was trimmed by 3 bases and V by 2 bases; bases with no gene match: 4. CDR3 amino acids: CASSIKRDRGYEQYF. The DNA for the CDR3 is TGTGCCAGTAGTATAAAAAGGGACAGGGGCTACGAGCAGTACTTC.

The chain employs TRBV15 and TRBJ2-7; no definite D call. Germline values: CDR1 LNHNV, CDR2 YYDKDF (reference sequence). The CDR3 has 15 amino acids. V was trimmed by 1 base and J by 5 bases, leaving 15 bases between them. CDR3 protein: CATSRGAAPPDEQYF. CDR3 DNA sequence: TGTGCCACCAGCAGAGGGGCAGCCCCGCCGGACGAGCAGTACTTC.

In nucleotides, the CDR3 is TGTGCCAGCAGCTGGGCAGGGGGCTTTAACGCCTACGAGCAGTACTTC. Protein: CASSWAGGFNAYEQYF. The genes are TRBV7-9 and TRBJ2-7; 8 bases fit TRBD1. The germline CDR1 and CDR2 sequences are SEHNR and FQNEAQ (reference sequence). The CDR3 sequence is 16 residues long. Losses at the gene ends were 4 bases for V and 2 bases for J; bases not matched to a gene: 10.

In its sample, this clone was seen a few times. V and J are TRBV19 and TRBJ1-5, with D perhaps TRBD1 (6 bases). V dropped 3 bases and J dropped 0 bases, with 9 bases sitting between them. Germline V CDR1 and CDR2: LNHDA, SQIVND (reference sequence). The CDR3 loop spans 15 amino acids. CDR3 sequence (DNA): TGTGCCAGTAGTATGGGACAACTTAGCAATCAGCCCCAGCATTTT. Translation: CASSMGQLSNQPQHF.

The chain carries TRBV7-2 and TRBJ2-7, with TRBD2 matching 10 bases. CDR1 SGHTA and CDR2 FQGNSA come from the germline V gene. CDR3 size: 15 residues. The junction had 3 bases not matched to a gene; V was cut back by 3 bases and J by 1 base. In nucleotides, the CDR3 is TGTGCCAGCAGCTTGGAGCGGGAGGGGTCCTACGAGCAGTACTTC. Its protein is CASSLEREGSYEQYF.

This chain links TRBV7-9 with TRBJ1-2; 9 bases map to TRBD1. The V gene's germline CDR1 is SEHNR and CDR2 FQNEAQ (reference sequence). Trimming cost V 2 bases and J 2 bases; bases outside gene matches: 12. The CDR3 is made up of 18 amino acids. Written as DNA, the CDR3 is TGTGCCAGCAGCTTAACCCCGGGACAGGGTCAAAGGAACTATGGCTACACCTTC. Encoded protein: CASSLTPGQGQRNYGYTF.

The CDR3 sequence: CSVRTSGMGQYF. CDR3 in DNA: TGCAGCGTGCGGACTAGCGGGATGGGGCAGTACTTC. The chain joins TRBV29-1 to TRBJ2-7; 12 positions match TRBD2. The junction had 6 bases not matched to a gene; V was cut back by 6 bases and J by 9 bases. From germline, CDR1 is SQVTM and CDR2 ANQGSEA. The CDR3 spans 12 residues.

This clone was seen only a few times. This chain links TRBV29-1 with TRBJ2-2; a possible D gene is TRBD1 (6 bases). V shed 5 bases and J shed 6 bases, with 7 bases lying between them. The CDR3 contains 11 residues. Germline-derived CDR1 and CDR2 are SQVTM and ANQGSEA. For the CDR3, the DNA is TGCAGCGTTACAGGGCCCGGGGAGCTGTTTTTT. It translates to CSVTGPGELFF.

The chain combines TRBV20-1 with TRBJ2-7; weak D call: TRBD1 (5 bases). CDR1 DFQATT and CDR2 SNEGSKA come from the germline V gene (reference sequence). The CDR3 is 11 amino acids. The CDR3 DNA reads TGCAGAGCTGGACAAGCCGGCGAGCAGTACTTC. The encoded protein is CRAGQAGEQYF.

This clone was counted between two and nine times. This CDR3 is also generated by other DNA sequences in the sample. The chain has TRBV5-1 and TRBJ2-7; D remains unclear. V was clipped by 0 bases and J by 4 bases, with 8 bases between them. The CDR3 runs to 13 residues. CDR1 is SGHRS and CDR2 is YFSETQ in the germline V gene. CDR3 DNA sequence: TGCGCCAGCAGCTTGGCAGGATCATACGAGCAGTACTTC. It codes for CASSLAGSYEQYF.

The genes are TRBV19 and TRBJ2-7, with TRBD2 matching 7 bases. The germline gives CDR1 LNHDA, CDR2 SQIVND (reference sequence). CDR3 size: 14 residues. V was pared by 3 bases and J by 3 bases, with 5 bases of the junction left unmatched. In DNA, the CDR3 is TGTGCCAGTAGTATGGAGGCGGGGGACTACGAGCAGTACTTC. Protein sequence: CASSMEAGDYEQYF.

The chain employs TRBV5-1 and TRBJ2-1; 11 positions match TRBD2. CDR1 SGHRS and CDR2 YFSETQ come from the germline V gene. There are 15 residues in the CDR3. V trimming: 4 bases; J trimming: 4 bases; junction bases outside the gene matches: 4. CDR3 amino acids: CASSAGLAEYNEQFF. CDR3 nucleotide sequence: TGCGCCAGCAGCGCGGGACTAGCGGAATACAATGAGCAGTTCTTC. Based on the CDR3 plus reference TRBV5-1 and TRBJ2-1, the full variable domain is KAGVTQTPRYLIKTRGQQVTLSCSPISGHRSVSWYQQTPGQGLQFLFEYFSETQRNKGNFPGRFSGRQFSNSRSEMNVSTLELGDSALYLCASSAGLAEYNEQFFGPGTRLTVL.

CDR3 sequence: CASSIEGGLGNQPQHF. CDR3 in DNA: TGTGCCAGTAGTATAGAGGGAGGGTTAGGCAATCAGCCCCAGCATTTT. The V call is TRBV19, the J call TRBJ1-5; D is undetermined. Trimming took off 0 bases at V and 2 bases at J, with 11 bases between the two ends. The length of the CDR3 is 16 residues. CDR1 LNHDA and CDR2 SQIVND come from the germline V gene (reference sequence).

This clone was seen more than once but under ten times. The V call is TRBV14, the J call TRBJ2-1; 7 bases match TRBD1. Losses at the gene ends were 5 bases for V and 10 bases for J; bases not matched to a gene: 17. The CDR3 spans 16 residues. Germline assignment: CDR1 SGHDN and CDR2 FVKESK. The CDR3 loop is CASSKPPPGQPLEQFF. The CDR3 bases are TGTGCCAGCAGCAAGCCCCCACCGGGACAGCCCTTGGAGCAGTTCTTC.

V and J are TRBV7-2 and TRBJ1-3; D remains ambiguous. Germline V CDR1 and CDR2: SGHTA, FQGNSA. The germline V and J ends were trimmed by 5 bases and 0 bases, with 14 bases remaining between them. The CDR3 extends over 16 amino acids. The DNA of the CDR3 is TGTGCCAGCAGCACGCGAGGAACACCCTCTGGAAACACCATATATTTT. This codes for CASSTRGTPSGNTIYF.

The chain has TRBV7-3 and TRBJ2-7; possibly TRBD2 for D (6 bases). This CDR3 has 13 amino acids. CDR1 and CDR2 (germline): SGHTA, FQGTGA. V lost 5 bases to trimming and J lost 4 bases, with 12 bases between them. As DNA, the CDR3 is TGTGCCAGCAGCCCAACTGGGGGGTACGAGCAGTACTTC. Encoded protein: CASSPTGGYEQYF.

This chain links TRBV21-1 with TRBJ1-2; TRBD1 is the table's D call and was not checked against the DNA. TRBV21-1 has pseudogene status. The CDR3 contains 13 residues. This chain's CDR3 is CASSDGQFYGYTF. The CDR3, as DNA: TGTGCCAGCAGCGATGGACAGTTCTATGGCTACACCTTC.

This rearrangement joins TRBV19 to TRBJ1-2, with D perhaps TRBD1 (5 bases). V was cut by 8 bases and J by 10 bases, with 20 bases left in between. This CDR3 contains 13 residues. CDR1 is LNHDA and CDR2 is SQIVND in the germline V gene (reference sequence). The chain's CDR3 is CASDTLDSQDYTF. CDR3 sequence (DNA): TGTGCCAGTGATACACTCGACAGCCAGGACTACACCTTC.

The rearrangement uses TRBV27 and TRBJ2-3; tentative D call: TRBD1 (5 bases). V was cut by 1 base and J by 2 bases, with 10 bases left in between. CDR3 length: 15 amino acids. The germline CDR1 and CDR2 sequences are MNHEY and SMNVEV (reference sequence). The CDR3 DNA reads as TGTGCCAGCAGTTTATGGGGCCCCTTCACAGATACGCAGTATTTT. This sequence encodes CASSLWGPFTDTQYF.

This clone was observed many times. The rearrangement joins TRBV5-1 to TRBJ2-7; 8 bases agree with TRBD1. V lost 4 bases to trimming and J lost 5 bases; unmatched junction nucleotides: 11. The germline gives CDR1 SGHRS, CDR2 YFSETQ. This CDR3 region has 15 residues. The DNA for the CDR3 is TGCGCCAGCAGCCCCGTGGACAGGGCATCGGACGAGCAGTACTTC. It specifies CASSPVDRASDEQYF. Full variable domain (outside the CDR3, taken from reference TRBV5-1 and TRBJ2-7): KAGVTQTPRYLIKTRGQQVTLSCSPISGHRSVSWYQQTPGQGLQFLFEYFSETQRNKGNFPGRFSGRQFSNSRSEMNVSTLELGDSALYLCASSPVDRASDEQYFGPGTRLTVT.

The CDR3 DNA reads as TGCGCCAGCAGCCGAACGGGACAGTCGGCCAGGGAGCTGTTTTTT. Residues: CASSRTGQSARELFF. The chain recombines TRBV4-1 with TRBJ2-2, with 7 bases matching TRBD1. Trimming removed 4 bases from V and 9 bases from J; junction bases left unmatched: 11. This CDR3 comprises 15 residues. Germline values: CDR1 MGHRA, CDR2 YSYEKL.

The chain joins TRBV3-1 (or the pseudogene TRBV3-2) to TRBJ1-1; D gene uncertain. The V end was cut by 2 bases, the J end by 7 bases, with 8 bases between. Germline CDR1 and CDR2: LGHDT and YNNKEL (reference sequence). The CDR3 is made up of 12 amino acids. The CDR3 here is CASSQFPDEAFF. The CDR3 DNA sequence: TGTGCCAGCAGCCAATTCCCAGATGAAGCTTTCTTT.

The CDR3 bases are TGTGCCAGCAGCTCAGAGACAACGCACACTGAAGCTTTCTTT. Protein product: CASSSETTHTEAFF. The chain recombines TRBV3-1 (or the pseudogene TRBV3-2) with TRBJ1-1; D uncertain. Germline-derived CDR1 and CDR2 are LGHDT and YNNKEL (reference sequence). The CDR3 contains 14 residues. Trimming stripped 5 bases from V and 3 bases from J, with 13 bases between.